Listed below are T cell receptor beta chains from one sample, sequenced in a study of T cells expressing NK-cell markers. From its re-call of the 5' RACE reads, TCRdb lists each CDR3 protein once, without DNA. The sample totals about 260,000 distinct CDR3 sequences. The specimen sequenced was blood T cells: a sorted CD56 or NKG2C T cell subset, CD4+ or CD8+ T cells, or bulk PBMC T cells (not recorded which). These receptors came from a man aged 18 to 30 in good health. The CDR3 runs from the conserved cysteine through the conserved F or W.

CDR3 length: 15; J gene: TRBJ1-4; V gene: TRBV5-1; CDR3 protein: CASRDGQGWGEKLFF
CDR3 length: 16; J gene: TRBJ2-1; V gene: TRBV5-1; CDR3 protein: CASSLKTAQPYNEQFF
CDR3 length: 17; J gene: TRBJ2-1; V gene: TRBV30; CDR3 protein: CAWSTGTVLSSYNEQFF
CDR3 length: 17; J gene: TRBJ2-5; V gene: TRBV12-3/TRBV12-4; CDR3 protein: CASSTGTSGQIQETQYF
CDR3 length: 17; J gene: TRBJ2-2; V gene: TRBV11-2; CDR3 protein: CASSLEDAAGATGELFF
CDR3 length: 15; J gene: TRBJ2-3; V gene: TRBV24-1; CDR3 protein: CATSDAGTGTDTQYF
CDR3 length: 16; J gene: TRBJ2-1; V gene: TRBV20-1; CDR3 protein: CSARVDGLADYNEQFF
CDR3 length: 16; J gene: TRBJ1-5; V gene: TRBV6-1; CDR3 protein: CASSDGRVGGGQPQHF
CDR3 length: 19; J gene: TRBJ2-3; V gene: TRBV13; CDR3 protein: CASSLGLGLAGASTDTQYF
CDR3 length: 16; J gene: TRBJ1-1; V gene: TRBV12-3/TRBV12-4; CDR3 protein: CASSFGASELNTEAFF
CDR3 length: 16; J gene: TRBJ1-5; V gene: TRBV20-1; CDR3 protein: CSASIGLGNSNQPQHF
CDR3 length: 17; J gene: TRBJ2-1; V gene: TRBV27; CDR3 protein: CASSLFRGRAISGEQFF
CDR3 length: 15; J gene: TRBJ1-5; V gene: TRBV12-3/TRBV12-4; CDR3 protein: CASSQDSMTNQPQHF
CDR3 length: 11; J gene: TRBJ2-1; V gene: TRBV2; CDR3 protein: CASTRGREQFF
CDR3 length: 13; J gene: TRBJ2-2; V gene: TRBV7-2; CDR3 protein: CASSPTGFGELFF
CDR3 length: 17; J gene: TRBJ1-5; V gene: TRBV12-5; CDR3 protein: CASGFLRSRAGGQPQHF
CDR3 length: 14; J gene: TRBJ2-5; V gene: TRBV29-1; CDR3 protein: CSAPTPGTGETQYF
CDR3 length: 13; J gene: TRBJ2-5; V gene: TRBV5-6; CDR3 protein: CASSSPGGKTQYF
CDR3 length: 16; J gene: TRBJ2-5; V gene: TRBV11-1; CDR3 protein: CASSFQGGRAHETQYF
CDR3 length: 14; J gene: TRBJ2-3; V gene: TRBV9; CDR3 protein: CASSVFDMGGTQYF
CDR3 length: 16; J gene: TRBJ2-7; V gene: TRBV6-5; CDR3 protein: CASSSTGGSLTYEQYF
CDR3 length: 16; J gene: TRBJ1-5; V gene: TRBV6-5; CDR3 protein: CASSYTRDYSNQPQHF
CDR3 length: 13; J gene: TRBJ1-1; V gene: TRBV6-6; CDR3 protein: CASRGVGTGRAFF
CDR3 length: 15; J gene: TRBJ2-2; V gene: TRBV5-1; CDR3 protein: CASSPGQGTVGELFF
CDR3 length: 13; J gene: TRBJ1-2; V gene: TRBV12-3/TRBV12-4; CDR3 protein: CASSSTGLGGYTF
CDR3 length: 16; J gene: TRBJ1-3; V gene: TRBV12-3/TRBV12-4; CDR3 protein: CASTSGRSSSGNTIYF
CDR3 length: 12; J gene: TRBJ2-1; V gene: TRBV30; CDR3 protein: CAWGGQYNEQFF
CDR3 length: 16; J gene: TRBJ1-1; V gene: TRBV4-1; CDR3 protein: CASSQVFEGGNTEAFF
CDR3 length: 15; J gene: TRBJ2-3; V gene: TRBV7-9; CDR3 protein: CASSPIPGSTDTQYF
CDR3 length: 12; J gene: TRBJ1-1; V gene: TRBV3-1; CDR3 protein: CASSPRGEVAFF
CDR3 length: 17; J gene: TRBJ2-1; V gene: TRBV10-1; CDR3 protein: CASSDDLLAGSYNEQFF
CDR3 length: 16; J gene: TRBJ2-5; V gene: TRBV5-1; CDR3 protein: CASSLEPGQGYETQYF
CDR3 length: 15; J gene: TRBJ2-3; V gene: TRBV20-1; CDR3 protein: CSARVSGGWSDTQYF
CDR3 length: 15; J gene: TRBJ2-3; V gene: TRBV10-1; CDR3 protein: CASSDGLAGTDTQYF
CDR3 length: 16; J gene: TRBJ2-7; V gene: TRBV19; CDR3 protein: CASRARGRMPLGEQYF
CDR3 length: 15; J gene: TRBJ2-2; V gene: TRBV12-3/TRBV12-4; CDR3 protein: CASSLGGQTHGELFF
CDR3 length: 18; J gene: TRBJ2-6; V gene: TRBV12-3/TRBV12-4; CDR3 protein: CASKEGLGSSSGANVLTF
CDR3 length: 14; J gene: TRBJ1-5; V gene: TRBV29-1; CDR3 protein: CSVDAGEDNQPQHF
CDR3 length: 13; J gene: TRBJ2-4; V gene: TRBV20-1; CDR3 protein: CSARAPNRDIQYF
CDR3 length: 17; J gene: TRBJ2-2; V gene: TRBV9; CDR3 protein: CASSVIGVAGDVGELFF
CDR3 length: 16; J gene: TRBJ2-1; V gene: TRBV6-1; CDR3 protein: CASSPPRGGGVNEQFF
CDR3 length: 15; J gene: TRBJ2-2; V gene: TRBV5-4; CDR3 protein: CASRNGQGRTGELFF